This T cell receptor (beta chain) comes out of a study of blood T cell repertoires in COVID-19. How the authors handled the data: By means of reference gene primer amplification, nucleated cell counts were estimated. Produced via immunoSEQ multiplex PCR; TCRdb's table is partial and in-frame only. V, J and clone size are those of that table, while D and trimming were read from the DNA. The sample has around 300,000 clones, approximately 90% seen once. Those enrolled in Seattle joined during active infection and were followed longitudinally afterward. The material sequenced was peripheral blood. This sequence originates from a woman younger than 45 with COVID-19, enrolled during active disease.

Here the CDR3 reads CVVYSNQPQHF. The CDR3 DNA follows: TGTGTAGTATATAGCAATCAGCCCCAGCATTTT. The rearrangement links TRBV28 to TRBJ1-5; unclear D gene. The CDR3 runs to 11 residues. Germline CDR1 MDHEN, CDR2 SYDVKM.